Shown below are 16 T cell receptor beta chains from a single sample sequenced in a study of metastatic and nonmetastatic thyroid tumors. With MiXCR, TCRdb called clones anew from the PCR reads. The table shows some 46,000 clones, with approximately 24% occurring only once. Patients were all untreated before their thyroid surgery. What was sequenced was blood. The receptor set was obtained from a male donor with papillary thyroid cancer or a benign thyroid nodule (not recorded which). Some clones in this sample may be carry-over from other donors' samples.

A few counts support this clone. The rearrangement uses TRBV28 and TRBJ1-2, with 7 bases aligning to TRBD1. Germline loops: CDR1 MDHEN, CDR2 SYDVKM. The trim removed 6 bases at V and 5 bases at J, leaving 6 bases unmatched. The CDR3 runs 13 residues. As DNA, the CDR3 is TGTGCCAGCAGCCGGACAGGAACGTATGGCTACACCTTC. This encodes CASSRTGTYGYTF.

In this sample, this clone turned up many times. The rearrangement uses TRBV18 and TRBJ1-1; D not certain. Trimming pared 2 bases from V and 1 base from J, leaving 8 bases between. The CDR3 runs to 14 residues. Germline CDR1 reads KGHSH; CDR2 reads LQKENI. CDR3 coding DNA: TGTGCCAGCTCACCAGGCAGACAGAACACTGAAGCTTTCTTT. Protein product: CASSPGRQNTEAFF. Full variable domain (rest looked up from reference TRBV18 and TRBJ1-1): NAGVMQNPRHLVRRRGQEARLRCSPMKGHSHVYWYRQLPEEGLKFMVYLQKENIIDESGMPKERFSAEFPKEGPSILRIQQVVRGDSAAYFCASSPGRQNTEAFFGQGTRLTVV.

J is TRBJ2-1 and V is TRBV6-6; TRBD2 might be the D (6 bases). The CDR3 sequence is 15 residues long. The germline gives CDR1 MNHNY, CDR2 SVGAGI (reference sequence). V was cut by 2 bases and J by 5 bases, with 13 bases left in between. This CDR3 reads CASSYGAGSHNEQFF. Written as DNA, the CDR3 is TGTGCCAGCAGTTACGGCGCGGGGTCCCACAATGAGCAGTTCTTC.

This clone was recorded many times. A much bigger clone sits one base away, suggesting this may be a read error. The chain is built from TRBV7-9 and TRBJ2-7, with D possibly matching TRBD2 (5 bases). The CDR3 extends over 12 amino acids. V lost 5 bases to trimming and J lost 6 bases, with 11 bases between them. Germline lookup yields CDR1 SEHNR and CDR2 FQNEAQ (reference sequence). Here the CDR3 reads CASSPGVTEQYF. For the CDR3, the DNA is TGTGCCAGCAGCCCCGGGGTAACCGAGCAGTACTTC.

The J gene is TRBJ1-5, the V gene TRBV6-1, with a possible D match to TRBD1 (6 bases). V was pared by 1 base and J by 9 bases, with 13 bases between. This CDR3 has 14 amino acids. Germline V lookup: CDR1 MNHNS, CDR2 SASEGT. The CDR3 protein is CASSEEGGIGPQHF. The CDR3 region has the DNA TGTGCCAGCAGTGAAGAAGGGGGGATAGGGCCCCAGCATTTT.

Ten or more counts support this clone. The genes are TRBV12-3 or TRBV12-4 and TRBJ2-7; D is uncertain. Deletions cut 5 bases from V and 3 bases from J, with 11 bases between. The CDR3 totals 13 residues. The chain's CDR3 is CASSSGTDYEQYF. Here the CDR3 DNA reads TGTGCCAGCAGTAGTGGTACCGACTACGAGCAGTACTTC.

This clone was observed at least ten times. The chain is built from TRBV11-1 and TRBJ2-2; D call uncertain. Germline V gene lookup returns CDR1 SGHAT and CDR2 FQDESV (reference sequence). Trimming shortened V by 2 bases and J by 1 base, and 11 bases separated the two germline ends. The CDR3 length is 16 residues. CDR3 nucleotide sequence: TGTGCCAGCAGCTTACGTGGGGAACTGAACACCGGGGAGCTGTTTTTT. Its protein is CASSLRGELNTGELFF.

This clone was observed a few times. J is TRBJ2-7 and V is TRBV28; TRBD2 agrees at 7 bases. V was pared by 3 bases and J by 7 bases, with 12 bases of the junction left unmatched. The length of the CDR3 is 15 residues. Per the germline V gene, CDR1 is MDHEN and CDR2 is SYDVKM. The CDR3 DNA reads TGTGCCAGCAGTTTCGGAGGATCCGGGGGGAAAGAGCAGTACTTC. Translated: CASSFGGSGGKEQYF.

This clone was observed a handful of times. In nucleotides, the CDR3 is TGTGCCAGCAGTTACATGACAGCAGCCTATGGCTACACCTTC. Residues: CASSYMTAAYGYTF. This chain joins TRBV6-2 or TRBV6-3 and TRBJ1-2; perhaps TRBD1 as D (5 bases). With 2 bases removed from V and 4 bases from J, the gap between germline ends came to 11 bases. The germline V gene encodes CDR1 MNHEY and CDR2 SVGEGT. CDR3 length equals 14 residues.

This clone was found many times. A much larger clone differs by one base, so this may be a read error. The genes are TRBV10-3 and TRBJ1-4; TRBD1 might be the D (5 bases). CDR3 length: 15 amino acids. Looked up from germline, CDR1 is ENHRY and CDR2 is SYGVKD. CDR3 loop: CAIAGGRGANEELFF. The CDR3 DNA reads TGTGCCATCGCGGGGGGTCGGGGTGCTAATGAAGAACTGTTTTTT.

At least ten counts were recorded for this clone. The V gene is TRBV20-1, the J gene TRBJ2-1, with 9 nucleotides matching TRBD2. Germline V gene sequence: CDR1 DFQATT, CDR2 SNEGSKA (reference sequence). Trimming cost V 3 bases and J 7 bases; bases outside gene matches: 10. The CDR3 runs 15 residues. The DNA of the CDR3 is TGCAGTGCTAGCGCGGGAGGGCCTCTGGGGAATGAGCAGTTCTTC. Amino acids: CSASAGGPLGNEQFF.

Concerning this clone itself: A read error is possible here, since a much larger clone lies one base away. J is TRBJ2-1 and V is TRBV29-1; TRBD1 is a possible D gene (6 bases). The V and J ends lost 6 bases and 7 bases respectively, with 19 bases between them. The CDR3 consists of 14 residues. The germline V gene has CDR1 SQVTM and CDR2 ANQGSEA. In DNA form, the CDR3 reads TGCAGCGTGGGGAGCAGGGGTGTAGAAAATGAGCAGTTCTTC. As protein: CSVGSRGVENEQFF.

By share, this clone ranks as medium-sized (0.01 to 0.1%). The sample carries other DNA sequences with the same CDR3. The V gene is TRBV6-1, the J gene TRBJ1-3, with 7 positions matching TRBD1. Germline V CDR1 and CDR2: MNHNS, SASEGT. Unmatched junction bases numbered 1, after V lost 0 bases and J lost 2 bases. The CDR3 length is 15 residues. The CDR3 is CASSEATGTGNTIYF. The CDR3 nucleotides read TGTGCCAGCAGTGAAGCGACAGGGACTGGAAACACCATATATTTT.

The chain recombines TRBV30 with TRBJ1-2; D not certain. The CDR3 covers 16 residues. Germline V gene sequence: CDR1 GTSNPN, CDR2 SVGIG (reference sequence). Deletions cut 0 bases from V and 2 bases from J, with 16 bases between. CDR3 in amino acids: CAWSVAGLGGNYGYTF. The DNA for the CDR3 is TGTGCCTGGAGTGTCGCAGGCCTGGGCGGCAACTATGGCTACACCTTC.

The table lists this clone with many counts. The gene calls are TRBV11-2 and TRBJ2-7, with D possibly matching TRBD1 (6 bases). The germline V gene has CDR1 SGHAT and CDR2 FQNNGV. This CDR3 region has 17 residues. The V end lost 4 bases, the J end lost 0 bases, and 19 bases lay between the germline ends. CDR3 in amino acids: CASSWGHGADLSYEQYF. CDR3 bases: TGTGCCAGCAGCTGGGGGCATGGAGCGGATCTCTCCTACGAGCAGTACTTC.

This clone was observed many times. In DNA form, the CDR3 reads TGTGCCAGCAGCCAAGGCCGGAGAGACAGTTTGAACACTGAAGCTTTCTTT. It encodes CASSQGRRDSLNTEAFF. This chain joins TRBV14 and TRBJ1-1, with D possibly being TRBD1 (5 bases). Germline V gives CDR1 SGHDN, CDR2 FVKESK. The CDR3 totals 17 residues. With 1 base removed from V and 0 bases from J, the gap between germline ends came to 15 bases.